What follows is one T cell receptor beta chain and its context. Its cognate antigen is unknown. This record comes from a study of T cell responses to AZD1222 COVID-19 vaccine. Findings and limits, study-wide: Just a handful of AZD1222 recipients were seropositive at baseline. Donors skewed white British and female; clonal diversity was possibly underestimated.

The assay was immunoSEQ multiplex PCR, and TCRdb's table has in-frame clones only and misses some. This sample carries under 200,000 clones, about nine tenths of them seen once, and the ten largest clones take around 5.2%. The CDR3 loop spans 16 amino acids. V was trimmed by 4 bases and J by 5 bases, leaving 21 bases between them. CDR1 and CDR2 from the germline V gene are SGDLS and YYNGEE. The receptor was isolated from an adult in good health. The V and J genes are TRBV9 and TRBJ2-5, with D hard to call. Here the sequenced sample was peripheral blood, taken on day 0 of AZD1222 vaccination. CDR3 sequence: CASSPRRSQGWETQYF. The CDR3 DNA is TGTGCCAGCAGCCCACGTAGGAGTCAAGGGTGGGAGACCCAGTACTTC.